This T cell receptor beta chain appears in the sequencing data of a study of a mutant IDH1 vaccine in newly diagnosed glioma listed by TCRdb under 2021. A note on the overall study: Of the roughly 31 treated patients, about 60% were male and approximately 40% were female, and the mean age was approximately 37 years. Prior to enrollment, patients had been given standard therapy consisting of radiotherapy alone, temozolomide alone, or radiochemotherapy with temozolomide, with the combination given to most patients. Longitudinal TCRB deep sequencing was performed for some 25 treated patients wherever samples were available for exploratory analyses. Peripheral blood was collected at six visits: V03 (baseline), V05, V07, V10, V12 and V13. The study at large found these results: Immune responses induced by the vaccine were seen in around 94% of patients across multiple MHC alleles. Pseudoprogression seemed to be unrelated to changes in the top peripheral T cell clonotypes found by TCRB sequencing. Selection of PBMC samples for TCRB deep sequencing was based on availability. The authors noted that analyses of patient blood samples could not be reproduced because of sample limitations.

With respect to this clone: It has no known antigen specificity. Nothing much larger sits one base from this clone, and base qualities are not available.

Reading the label with the study, this specimen's time point is: baseline, week 1 (first vaccination visit). The sample's treatment or condition label, in plain terms: pre-vaccination baseline after standard-of-care therapy. The donors had newly diagnosed IDH1-mutant astrocytomas of WHO grade 3 or 4 that showed loss of nuclear ATRX. The samples were drawn from NOA16, a multicentre, single-arm, open-label phase I trial in Germany that tested a mutant IDH1 peptide vaccine in humans for the first time. Blood drawn at visit V03 was used as the baseline sample for immunogenicity testing. The DNeasy Blood and Tissue Kit was used to extract genomic DNA from EDTA blood for TCRB sequencing. Library preparation used the immunoSEQ multiplex PCR assay. Following the manufacturer's protocol, the hsTCRB Kit was used to amplify rearranged TCR beta chain sequences. Sequencing of TCRB libraries was carried out on an Illumina MiSeq. From the authors' description of their analysis: The kit vendor's proprietary platform handled demultiplexing, trimming and gene mapping. TCRdb re-hosts the immuneACCESS table, in-frame sequences only. Its copies lack some clones; in the studies checked, an unresolved V gene accounts for under half of them, and the cause for the rest is not known. The DNA gave D and trimming, while V, J and clone size come from that table. Here the sample has 20,000 to 25,000 clones; roughly 88% occur a single time. 5.4% of the sample comes from the top ten.

Specimen: PBMCs, collected from a glioma patient treated with radiotherapy, temozolomide or both. This sequence was found in a man aged 40-49 years with glioma.

CDR3 region: CSVGTDEAFF. The DNA sequence is TGCAGCGTCGGGACAGATGAAGCTTTCTTT. The chain was built from TRBV29-1 and TRBJ1-1, with TRBD1 matching 7 junction bases. The CDR3 numbers 10 residues from cysteine through phenylalanine. Of all the DNA, just the CDR3 is kept, 30 bases in frame from base 1. From V the trimming removes 6 bases and from J it removes 7 bases, while the gene matches leave 2 bases of the junction unaccounted for. CDR1 and CDR2 were assigned from the germline V gene as SQVTM and ANQGSEA.